This T cell receptor (beta chain) was sequenced during a study of blood T cell repertoires in COVID-19. About the study: Specimens from acute and convalescent COVID-19 originated in the United States, Italy and Spain. In each case, the material was cDNA or gDNA derived from T cells, B-cell-depleted T cells, or PBMCs.

Sequencing used immunoSEQ multiplex PCR; TCRdb keeps in-frame clones, though not all of them. The repertoire has just over 60,000 clones, roughly 80% of them found once; the top ten carry about 20%. V gave up 7 bases and J gave up 1 base, with 13 bases separating them. Germline V gene lookup returns CDR1 MNHEY and CDR2 SVGAGI. This CDR3 has 14 residues. The sample comprised peripheral blood. The source is a woman older than 75 with active or convalescent COVID-19. V gene TRBV6-5 combines with J gene TRBJ1-1, with D perhaps TRBD1 (5 bases). The CDR3 spells CASTNTDRNTEAFF. CDR3 DNA sequence: TGTGCCAGCACCAACACAGACAGGAACACTGAAGCTTTCTTT.